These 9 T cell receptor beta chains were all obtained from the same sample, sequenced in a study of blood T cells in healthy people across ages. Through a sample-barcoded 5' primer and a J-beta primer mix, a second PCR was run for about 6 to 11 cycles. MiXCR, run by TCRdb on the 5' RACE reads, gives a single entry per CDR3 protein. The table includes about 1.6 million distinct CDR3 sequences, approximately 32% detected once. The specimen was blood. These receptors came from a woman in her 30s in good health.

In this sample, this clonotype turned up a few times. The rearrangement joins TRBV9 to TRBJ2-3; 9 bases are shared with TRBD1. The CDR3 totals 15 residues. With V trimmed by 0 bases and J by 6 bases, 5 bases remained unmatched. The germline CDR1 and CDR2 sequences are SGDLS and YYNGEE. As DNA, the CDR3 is TGTGCCAGCAGCGTAGAAACAGGGGGCGCGGATACGCAGTATTTT. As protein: CASSVETGGADTQYF.

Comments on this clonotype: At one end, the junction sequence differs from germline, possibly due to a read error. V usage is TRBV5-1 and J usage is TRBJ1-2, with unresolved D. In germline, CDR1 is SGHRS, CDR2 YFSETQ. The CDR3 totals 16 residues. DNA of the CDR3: TGCGCCAGCAGCTGGAGTGGCGGATCGGACCTCTATGGCCACACCTTC. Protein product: CASSWSGGSDLYGHTF. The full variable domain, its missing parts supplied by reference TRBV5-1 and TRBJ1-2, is KAGVTQTPRYLIKTRGQQVTLSCSPISGHRSVSWYQQTPGQGLQFLFEYFSETQRNKGNFPGRFSGRQFSNSRSEMNVSTLELGDSALYLCASSWSGGSDLYGHTFGSGTRLTVV.

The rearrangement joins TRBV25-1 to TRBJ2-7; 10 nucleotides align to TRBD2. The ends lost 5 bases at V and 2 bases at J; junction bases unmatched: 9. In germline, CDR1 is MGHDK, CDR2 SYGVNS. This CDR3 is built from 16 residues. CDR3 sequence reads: CASSLLTSGLPYEQYF. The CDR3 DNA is TGTGCCAGCAGTCTTCTGACTAGCGGGCTACCCTACGAGCAGTACTTC.

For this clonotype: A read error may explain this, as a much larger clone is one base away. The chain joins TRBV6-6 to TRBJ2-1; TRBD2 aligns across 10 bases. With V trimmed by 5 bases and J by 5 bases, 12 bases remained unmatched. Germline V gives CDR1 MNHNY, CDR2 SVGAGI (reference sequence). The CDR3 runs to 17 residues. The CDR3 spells CASSPRISGRGNNEQFF. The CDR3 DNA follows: TGTGCCAGCAGTCCCCGAATCAGCGGGAGGGGGAACAATGAGCAGTTCTTC.

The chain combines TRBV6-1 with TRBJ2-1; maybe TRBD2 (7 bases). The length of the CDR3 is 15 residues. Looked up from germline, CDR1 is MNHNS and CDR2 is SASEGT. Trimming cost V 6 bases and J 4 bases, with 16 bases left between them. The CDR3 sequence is CASRGGGFPYNEQFF. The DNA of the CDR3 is TGTGCCAGCAGAGGGGGGGGTTTCCCGTACAATGAGCAGTTCTTC.

In DNA, the CDR3 is TGTGCCAGCAGTCTCGACACAGGGAGGACTGAAGCTTTCTTT. This translates into CASSLDTGRTEAFF. The V and J genes are TRBV6-5 and TRBJ1-1; D perhaps matches TRBD1 (6 bases). The CDR3 runs 14 residues. The ends were cut back, 5 bases at V and 5 bases at J, with 15 bases in the middle. From germline, CDR1 is MNHEY and CDR2 SVGAGI.

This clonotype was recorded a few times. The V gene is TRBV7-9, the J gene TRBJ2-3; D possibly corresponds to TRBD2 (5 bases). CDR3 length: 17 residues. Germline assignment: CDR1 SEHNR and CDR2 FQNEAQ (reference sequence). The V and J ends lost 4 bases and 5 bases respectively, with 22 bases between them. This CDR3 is CASSSPGSPGWGDTQYF. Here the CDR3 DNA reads TGTGCCAGCAGCTCCCCCGGGTCCCCGGGATGGGGAGATACGCAGTATTTT.

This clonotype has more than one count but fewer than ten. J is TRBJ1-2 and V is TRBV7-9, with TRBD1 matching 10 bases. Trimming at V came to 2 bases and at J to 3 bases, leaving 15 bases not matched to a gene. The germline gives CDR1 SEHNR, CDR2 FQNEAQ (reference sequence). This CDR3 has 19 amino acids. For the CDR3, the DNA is TGTGCCAGCAGCTTATATGGGTCGGACAGGGGGGCAATTGACTATGGCTACACCTTC. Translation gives CASSLYGSDRGAIDYGYTF.

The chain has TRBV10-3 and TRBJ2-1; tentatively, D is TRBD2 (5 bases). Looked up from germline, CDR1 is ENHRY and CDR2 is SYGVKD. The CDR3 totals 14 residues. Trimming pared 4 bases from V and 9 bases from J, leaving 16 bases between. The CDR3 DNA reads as TGTGCCATCAGTGGGGCGGCGGGTTTTGGTGAGCAGTTCTTC. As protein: CAISGAAGFGEQFF.